One and the same sample provided the 15 T cell receptor beta chains below, sequenced in a study of T cells in women clearing cervical HPV infection. Sequenced by immunoSEQ multiplex PCR; TCRdb stores in-frame clones only, minus some. This sample contains about 30,000 clones. Material for sequencing was blood buffy coat. These receptors all stem from a woman between 18 and 69 years old with a cervical HPV16 infection that either progressed to CIN3+ or cleared (not recorded which).

On this clone itself: The CDR3 end is not reached by the read, which stops 3 residues before it; the germline J gene fills it in. The V gene is TRBV7-3, the J gene TRBJ2-1; D might be TRBD2 (7 bases). The length of the CDR3 is 16 residues. V lost 0 bases to trimming and J lost 7 bases, with 16 bases between them. CDR1 is SGHTA, CDR2 FQGTGA, per germline. Incomplete CDR3 DNA: TGTGCCAGCAGCTTAACGTTGGCGGGGGCGCAGAATGAG. Encoded protein: CASSLTLAGAQNE. The CDR3 in its entirety is CASSLTLAGAQNEQFF. Together with reference TRBV7-3 and TRBJ2-1, the CDR3 gives the full variable domain: GAGVSQTPSNKVTEKGKYVELRCDPISGHTALYWYRQSLGQGPEFLIYFQGTGAADDSGLPNDRFFAVRPEGSVSTLKIQRTERGDSAVYLCASSLTLAGAQNEQFFGPGTRLTVL.

The sequenced part of the CDR3 DNA is TGCGCCAGCAGTCCACTGAAATACAATGAG. It codes for CASSPLKYNE. The full CDR3 sequence reads CASSPLKYNEQFF. The chain recombines TRBV10-2 with TRBJ2-1; D unresolved. The read gets to within 3 residues of the CDR3 end, and the germline J gene fills in the rest. This CDR3 comprises 13 residues. Germline CDR1 is WSHSY and CDR2 is SAAADI. Trimming removed 5 bases at V and 4 bases at J, with 9 bases between.

Details on this clone: The read halts 3 residues ahead of the CDR3 end, with the missing end drawn from the germline J gene. The rearrangement links TRBV28 to TRBJ1-1; D not resolved. Germline lookup yields CDR1 MDHEN and CDR2 SYDVKM. This CDR3 is 11 amino acids long. The CDR3 is CASISTLGAFF. CDR3 DNA, as far as it was read: TGTGCCAGCATTAGCACCCTCGGG. Filled out from reference TRBV28 and TRBJ1-1, the complete variable domain reads DVKVTQSSRYLVKRTGEKVFLECVQDMDHENMFWYRQDPGLGLRLIYFSYDVKMKEKGDIPEGYSVSREKKERFSLILESASTNQTSMYLCASISTLGAFFGQGTRLTVV.

A word on this clone: The read comes to an end 3 residues before the CDR3 does, leaving the germline J gene to fill in the end. J is TRBJ1-5 and V is TRBV20-1; TRBD1 agrees at 9 bases. The V and J ends lost 6 bases and 4 bases, in that order; junction bases with no gene match: 4. Germline CDR1 DFQATT, CDR2 SNEGSKA (reference sequence). This CDR3 spans 13 amino acids. The CDR3 loop reads CSASQGANQPQHF. The DNA read from the CDR3 is TGCAGTGCCTCACAGGGGGCGAATCAGCCC.

A note on this clone: Compared with germline, one end of the junction differs, possibly owing to a read error. The read is 3 residues too short to cover the CDR3 end, so that end is filled in from the germline J gene. The chain links TRBV7-8 to TRBJ2-1; the D gene is possibly TRBD2 (7 bases). CDR1 is SGHVS and CDR2 is FQNEAQ in the germline V gene. The CDR3 covers 17 residues. This CDR3 is CASTLGAGGRSYNEQFF. CDR3 DNA (partial): TGTGCCAGCACCTTAGGGGCCGGGGGGCGATCCTACAATGAG.

In regard to this clone: One junction end disagrees with the germline gene, perhaps due to a read error. Read coverage stops 3 residues before the CDR3 terminus; the germline J gene supplies the remainder. V is TRBV4-2 and J is TRBJ2-1; D gene ambiguous. The germline V gene has CDR1 LGHNA and CDR2 YNFKEQ. The CDR3 has 15 residues. The CDR3 bases that were read are TGCGCCAGCAGCCAAGCCAGCGACTCCTACAATGAG. Translated, it gives CASSQASDSYNE. Given in full, the CDR3 is CASSQASDSYNEQFF.

A word on this clone: The read gets to within 3 residues of the CDR3 end, and the germline J gene fills in the rest. V is TRBV7-9 and J is TRBJ2-4; possibly TRBD1 for D (5 bases). The CDR3 runs to 13 residues. The germline V gene encodes CDR1 SEHNR and CDR2 FQNEAQ (reference sequence). The CDR3 protein is CASSLAWGFGQYF. The sequenced CDR3 bases are TGTGCCAGCAGCTTAGCATGGGGCTTTGGT.

Note on this clone: The observed sequence ends 3 residues before the CDR3 terminus, with the missing tail filled in from the germline J gene. The chain couples TRBV18 to TRBJ1-4, with D maybe TRBD1 (6 bases). This CDR3 comprises 16 residues. Germline CDR1 reads KGHSH; CDR2 reads LQKENI. The part of the CDR3 DNA that was read is TGTGCCAGCTCACCAGGAGCAGGGGCTGGGGCCAACGTA. This gives the protein CASSPGAGAGANV. The entire CDR3 protein is CASSPGAGAGANVLFF. Supplemented by reference TRBV18 and TRBJ1-4, the full variable domain reads NAGVMQNPRHLVRRRGQEARLRCSPMKGHSHVYWYRQLPEEGLKFMVYLQKENIIDESGMPKERFSAEFPKEGPSILRIQQVVRGDSAAYFCASSPGAGAGANVLFFGSGTQLSVL.

For this clone: The CDR3 extends 3 residues past the end of the read, so its final part is completed from the germline J gene. The V gene is TRBV5-6, the J gene TRBJ2-3, with a possible D match to TRBD2 (5 bases). This CDR3 region has 13 residues. Germline V lookup: CDR1 SGHDT, CDR2 YYEEEE. The covered CDR3 bases are TGTGCCAGCAGCTTGAGGACCGGGGAGACG. Protein: CASSLRTGET. The whole CDR3 sequence reads CASSLRTGETQYF.

As concerns this clone: The read ends 3 residues shy of where the CDR3 ends; the end is completed using the germline J gene. The rearrangement joins TRBV29-1 to TRBJ1-5; tentative D call: TRBD1 (5 bases). The CDR3 contains 12 residues. Trimming removed 7 bases at V and 5 bases at J, with 12 bases between. The germline CDR1 and CDR2 sequences are SQVTM and ANQGSEA. Partial CDR3 DNA: TGCAGCGCCGGGTGGGGGGATCAGCCC. Protein: CSAGWGDQP. The entire CDR3 protein is CSAGWGDQPQHF. Looking up the rest from reference TRBV29-1 and TRBJ1-5 gives the full variable domain: SAVISQKPSRDICQRGTSLTIQCQVDSQVTMMFWYRQQPGQSLTLIATANQGSEATYESGFVIDKFPISRPNLTFSTLTVSNMSPEDSSIYLCSAGWGDQPQHFGDGTRLSIL.

Notes on this clone: The read ends 3 residues before the CDR3 terminus; that terminus is restored from the germline J gene. V gene TRBV19 combines with J gene TRBJ2-3, with D perhaps TRBD2 (6 bases). CDR3 size: 15 residues. Germline V gene data show CDR1 as LNHDA and CDR2 as SQIVND (reference sequence). CDR3 protein: CASSIQATSLETQYF. The part of the CDR3 DNA that was read is TGTGCCAGTAGTATCCAGGCGACTAGTCTGGAGACG.

Remarks on this clone: The read terminates 3 residues ahead of where the CDR3 ends, so the germline J gene completes it. The V and J genes are TRBV7-2 and TRBJ1-1; 9 bases map to TRBD1. The CDR3 sequence is 15 residues long. With V trimmed by 5 bases and J by 4 bases, 8 bases remained unmatched. Germline lookup yields CDR1 SGHTA and CDR2 FQGNSA. CDR3 DNA (partial): TGTGCCAGCAGCCCAGGGACAGGGATGGGCACTGAA. It encodes CASSPGTGMGTE. The whole CDR3 is CASSPGTGMGTEAFF.

Remarks on this clone: Read coverage stops 3 residues before the CDR3 terminus; the germline J gene supplies the remainder. The chain carries TRBV10-3 and TRBJ2-7; TRBD2 aligns across 8 bases. CDR3 size: 13 residues. Germline trimming cut 11 bases from V and 1 base from J; bases unmatched to any gene: 7. Germline-derived CDR1 and CDR2 are ENHRY and SYGVKD. This CDR3 is CAYAAGVSYEQYF. Partial CDR3 DNA: TGTGCCTACGCAGCGGGGGTATCCTACGAG.

Details on this clone: The read ends 3 residues before the CDR3 terminus; that terminus is restored from the germline J gene. The J gene is TRBJ2-3, the V gene TRBV5-4; D perhaps matches TRBD1 (6 bases). CDR3 length: 15 amino acids. Germline V gene sequence: CDR1 SGHNT, CDR2 YYREEE (reference sequence). CDR3 DNA (partial): TGTGCCAGCAGCCCCCCCTCGGCAGGGGCGGAGACG. This translates into CASSPPSAGAET. The whole CDR3 sequence is CASSPPSAGAETQYF.

Remarks on this clone: At one end the junction does not follow the germline gene, possibly because of a read error. The read ends 3 residues shy of where the CDR3 ends; the end is completed using the germline J gene. This chain connects TRBV7-7 to TRBJ2-1; D possibly corresponds to TRBD2 (5 bases). The CDR3 extends over 14 amino acids. Germline CDR1 is SSHAT and CDR2 is FNYEAQ (reference sequence). The CDR3 loop is CASSPSPGDNEQFF. The CDR3 DNA, read in part, is TGTGCTAGCAGCCCCAGCCCCGGGGACAATGAG.